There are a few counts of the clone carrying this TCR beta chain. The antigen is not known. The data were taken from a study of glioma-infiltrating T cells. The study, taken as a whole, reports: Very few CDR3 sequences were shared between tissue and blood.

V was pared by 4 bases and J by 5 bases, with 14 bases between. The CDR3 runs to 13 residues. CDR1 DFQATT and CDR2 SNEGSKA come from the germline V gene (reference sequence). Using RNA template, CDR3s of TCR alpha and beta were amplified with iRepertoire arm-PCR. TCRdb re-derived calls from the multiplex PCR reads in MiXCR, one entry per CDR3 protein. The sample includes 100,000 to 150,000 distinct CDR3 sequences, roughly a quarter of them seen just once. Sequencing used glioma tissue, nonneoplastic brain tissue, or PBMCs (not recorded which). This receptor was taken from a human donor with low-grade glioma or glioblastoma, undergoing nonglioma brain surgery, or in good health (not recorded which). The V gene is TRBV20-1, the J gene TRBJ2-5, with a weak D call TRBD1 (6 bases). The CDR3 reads CSAINRVVETQYF. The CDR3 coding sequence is TGCAGTGCTATAAACAGGGTCGTGGAGACCCAGTACTTC.